This T cell receptor beta chain is from a study of regulatory T cells in long-lasting Graves disease (dated by TCRdb to about 2021). About the investigation overall: In the newly diagnosed Graves' disease group, patients had been taking antithyroid drugs for less than 3 months. Peripheral blood TCR sequencing and RNA sequencing compared persistent Graves' disease patients with newly diagnosed Graves' disease patients. The study took place in China and was registered as a clinical trial. TCR sequencing covered approximately 13 persistent and around 20 newly diagnosed Graves' disease patients, 33 samples in total. What the authors observed across the whole study: Sequencing and analysis were limited to the TCR beta chain. The small sample size was acknowledged by the authors as a limitation that may reduce accuracy. Compared with newly diagnosed patients, persistent Graves' disease patients had lower TCR Shannon entropy and fewer highly expanded clones, which suggests clonal expansion. Peripheral blood alone was examined, since thyroid tissue, which constituted the primary lesion, could not be accessed. More public clonotypes were shared among persistent patients (more than 2,500) than among newly diagnosed patients (approximately 930).

This clonotype was detected only a few times. The clone's antigen remains unknown. One base away there is no much larger clone; base qualities are not given. Receptors were amplified or captured by multiplex PCR. TCRdb records Illumina HiSeq 4000 as the sequencer. iRepertoire HTBI primers and Arm-PCR amplification of CDR3 regions were used to construct TCR beta libraries. PCR products were gel purified before sequencing. As for the original processing: Across samples, roughly 60 TRBV and 13 to 15 TRBJ segments were identified and used for gene usage analysis of CDR3 amino acid clonotypes. COPE and FqMerger were used to merge the filtered high-quality paired reads into contigs. BLAST was used to align contigs to the IMGT TRBV, TRBD and TRBJ reference genes, and CDR3 was defined following IMGT. Highly expanded clones were defined as clonotypes with a frequency above 0.1%. Shannon entropy served as the measure of repertoire diversity, while the Gini coefficient captured V-J evenness. A clonotype found in more than one individual was treated as public. TCRdb trimmed public reads at Q25 via fastp, called clones via MiXCR and kept in-frame beta chains. Here each entry gathers all rows of one CDR3 protein and keeps the most common genes and DNA. None of the V and J calls come from the authors' own analysis; TCRdb made them. A total of over 400,000 distinct CDR3 sequences appear in this sample, about 15% of them only once. Roughly 18% of the sample is taken by the ten largest.

This specimen's time point label, interpreted: newly diagnosed GD, antithyroid drugs for less than 3 months. For both TCR sequencing and RNA sequencing, RNA was extracted from PBMCs using TRIzol. The diagnosis of Graves' disease was made according to American Thyroid Association guidelines. Patients were recruited from an endocrinology department in Xi'an, China. Each patient gave 7.5 to 10 milliliters of peripheral blood, collected in an EDTA anticoagulant tube. Ficoll Paque Plus density gradient separation was used to isolate PBMCs, and no further T cell sorting was done. RNA quality was checked with an Agilent 2100 Bioanalyzer and agarose gel, and concentration with a NanoDrop 2000. This sample also belongs to another study, concerning T cells in Graves' hyperthyroidism and ophthalmopathy. As noted in the second study: Graves' hyperthyroidism was defined as stable when no progression to ophthalmopathy occurred over 18 months of follow-up. Hyperthyroidism patients were newly diagnosed, had a disease duration of under 2 months, and were aged 18 to 65 years. The study excluded patients with uncontrolled infections, other autoimmune diseases, pregnancy or lactation. Diagnoses relied on clinical symptoms, serum thyroxine and TRAb, thyroid ultrasound and orbital computed tomography. A first-round RT-PCR of the TCR CDR3 used the HTBI primer set with the Qiagen OneStep RT-PCR kit. Most expanded thyroid clonotypes (frequency above 0.001) were also detected in blood, a finding suggesting that blood repertoires may reflect thyroid immune responses. Ophthalmopathy was separated from stable hyperthyroidism by a 13 V-J signature model, with around 88% sensitivity and about 84% specificity obtained in cross-validation and 80%/75% obtained in testing. In validation, the model predicted progression to ophthalmopathy with just under 71% sensitivity and about 72% specificity, a median of around 6.6 months before onset. TCR V-J signatures able to tell the groups apart were searched for in a discovery cohort of 95 or so patients, of whom roughly 42 had Graves' ophthalmopathy and 55 to 65 had stable Graves' hyperthyroidism. Prospective prediction of ophthalmopathy was tested in an independent validation cohort consisting of about 20 hyperthyroidism patients and around 17 patients who later progressed to ophthalmopathy. The 95 to 100 discovery patients were randomly divided into training and test sets at a 7:3 ratio. In addition, the study compared T-cell repertoires in thyroid tissue and in blood from roughly 6 Graves' hyperthyroidism patients. After blood sampling, hyperthyroidism patients were treated with methimazole at a starting dose of 30 mg daily, and ophthalmopathy patients were treated with high-dose intravenous methylprednisolone. Libraries were constructed in a second round of multiplex PCR, after which size selection and purification were carried out. Libraries were sequenced paired-end with 100 bp reads on an Illumina HiSeq2000. SOAPnuke was used to process the raw data, with reads discarded if the reads contained adapters or uncalled bases, had a mean Phred below 15, or lacked an exact constant-primer or identifier match. High-quality paired reads were merged with COPE v1.2.5, and unique nucleotide sequences were defined as clonotypes. MiTCR v1.1 was used to align the clonotypes against IMGT TRBV, TRBD and TRBJ reference segments. The analysis was restricted to V-J combinations with a frequency above 0.0001, which together covered 99% to 99.2% of the repertoires. The TCS score was defined as the ratio of F50 (clonal expansion) to E x V (chaos), calculated using BLOSUM62-based TCRdist between CDR3 peptides within each V-J. Welch's t-statistics and random forest reduced fewer than 600 V-J features to about 13, which were used in a naive Bayes classifier (R e1071). Sample size was not statistically predetermined, and blinding of investigators to group allocation was not performed. The paper describes TCR Vbeta CDR3 sequencing of 135 peripheral blood samples, made up of roughly 40 ophthalmopathy patients, over 70 hyperthyroidism patients and approximately 17 progressor patients.

Material: peripheral blood mononuclear cells (PBMCs), obtained at new diagnosis, from a patient treated with antithyroid drugs. The source of this sequence is a woman aged 45-65 years with Graves disease. Donor details come from another sample of the same person, matched by shared clones.

The DNA is as follows: TGTGCCAGCAGTGACGGGGCGGGGAGCACAGATACGCAGTATTTT. It translates as CASSDGAGSTDTQYF. The rearrangement joined TRBV6-4 to TRBJ2-3, with TRBD2 tentatively as D gene (6 bases match). The germline V gene gives CDR1 as MRHNA and CDR2 as SNTAGT. CDR3 length: 15 amino acids, cysteine to phenylalanine. The retained sequence is limited to the CDR3, 45 bases, with the frame set at the first base. V and J are truncated by 2 bases and 0 bases respectively, leaving an intervening sequence of 9 bases.